This TCR beta chain was documented in a study of shared clonotypes between healthy human individuals. About this clone: Its antigen is as yet unknown.

Study findings and constraints: Clonotype sharing among the donors was expected to vary with sequencing depth.

Genomic DNA of each subset was evenly split across several immunoSEQ plates. Sorted-subset replicate PCR reactions were performed with around 200 ng DNA, corresponding to roughly 30,000 T cell genomes. Method: immunoSEQ multiplex PCR; TCRdb's copy keeps in-frame clones and lacks some. The sample yields nearly 2 million clones, about 95% seen once. CD45RO-negative cells were positively selected for CCR7, leaving out terminally differentiated effector memory CD45RA+ cells. Donors, healthy HIV-negative adults, lacked recent acute infections or vaccinations. This TCR came from a man aged 18 to 35 in good health. The material sequenced was naive CD8+ T cells sorted from blood.

The CDR3 protein is CASSLGLPDTQYF. The CDR3, as DNA: TGTGCCAGCAGCTTGGGACTGCCAGATACGCAGTATTTT. V and J are TRBV5-4 and TRBJ2-3; D is ambiguous. This CDR3 spans 13 amino acids. Germline CDR1 SGHNT, CDR2 YYREEE (reference sequence). Trimming cost V 0 bases and J 4 bases, with 6 bases left between them.